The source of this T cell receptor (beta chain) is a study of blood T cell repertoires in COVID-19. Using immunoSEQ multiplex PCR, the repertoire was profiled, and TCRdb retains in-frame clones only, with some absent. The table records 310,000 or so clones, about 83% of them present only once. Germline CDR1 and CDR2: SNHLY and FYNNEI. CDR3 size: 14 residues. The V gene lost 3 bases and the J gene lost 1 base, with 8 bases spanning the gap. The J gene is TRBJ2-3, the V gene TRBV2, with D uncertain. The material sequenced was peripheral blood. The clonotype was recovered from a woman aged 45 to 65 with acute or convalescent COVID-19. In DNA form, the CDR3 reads TGTGCCAGCAGTGAGAGTTTGGGCACAGATACGCAGTATTTT. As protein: CASSESLGTDTQYF.